What follows are 18 T cell receptor beta chains derived from one specimen sequenced in a study of shared clonotypes between healthy human individuals. CD45RO-negative cells were positively selected for CCR7, leaving out terminally differentiated effector memory CD45RA+ cells. TCRdb's table, derived via immunoSEQ multiplex PCR, lists solely in-frame clones and lacks some. The sample lists around 1.9 million clones, about 92% seen once, with more than 1.5% in the top ten. Sequences were obtained from naive CD8+ T cells from PBMCs. The receptors stem from a man aged 18 to 35 in good health. Some clones in this sample may be carry-over from other donors' samples.

This chain uses TRBV7-6 with TRBJ2-7; D gene unclear. The CDR3 is 14 residues long. Germline-derived CDR1 and CDR2 are SGHVS and FNYEAQ. V dropped 5 bases and J dropped 6 bases, with 17 bases sitting between them. CDR3 amino acids: CASSAGPLLREQYF. CDR3 coding DNA: TGTGCCAGCAGCGCCGGCCCCTTACTGCGCGAGCAGTACTTC. Full variable domain (remainder filled in from reference TRBV7-6 and TRBJ2-7): GAGVSQSPRYKVTKRGQDVALRCDPISGHVSLYWYRQALGQGPEFLTYFNYEAQQDKSGLPNDRFSAERPEGSISTLTIQRTEQRDSAMYRCASSAGPLLREQYFGPGTRLTVT.

In its sample, this clone was seen once. The chain recombines TRBV4-1 with TRBJ1-1; D is perhaps TRBD1 (5 bases). V dropped 0 bases and J dropped 11 bases, with 13 bases sitting between them. In germline, CDR1 is MGHRA, CDR2 YSYEKL. This CDR3 has 13 residues. CDR3 region: CASSQDRRVEAFF. DNA of the CDR3: TGCGCCAGCAGCCAAGATCGCAGGGTAGAGGCTTTCTTT.

The table lists this clone with a count of one. The V and J genes are TRBV29-1 and TRBJ2-1; 10 bases map to TRBD1. The germline V gene encodes CDR1 SQVTM and CDR2 ANQGSEA. CDR3 length: 12 amino acids. With V trimmed by 7 bases and J by 7 bases, 4 bases remained unmatched. In DNA, the CDR3 is TGCAGCGGGGGACAGGGGATGAATGAGCAGTTCTTC. Its translation is CSGGQGMNEQFF.

Points on this clone: Other DNA sequences in the same sample also yield this CDR3. The chain has TRBV9 and TRBJ1-1; a possible D gene is TRBD1 (5 bases). The CDR3 has 14 amino acids. Germline CDR1 reads SGDLS; CDR2 reads YYNGEE. The V and J ends lost 0 bases and 4 bases respectively, with 10 bases between them. CDR3 loop: CASSVVGGGTEAFF. CDR3 nucleotides: TGTGCCAGCAGCGTAGTCGGCGGGGGCACTGAAGCTTTCTTT.

The chain combines TRBV6-5 with TRBJ2-2; TRBD2 is a possible D gene (5 bases). The CDR3 has 11 residues. Looked up from germline, CDR1 is MNHEY and CDR2 is SVGAGI. The V end was cut by 8 bases, the J end by 10 bases, with 11 bases between. The CDR3 DNA follows: TGTGCCAGCCATACGGGAAAGGAGCTGTTTTTT. Protein: CASHTGKELFF.

The chain joins TRBV5-5 to TRBJ1-2, with D tentatively TRBD1 (5 bases). The V and J ends lost 1 base and 1 base respectively, with 11 bases between them. This CDR3 spans 15 amino acids. Germline V lookup: CDR1 SGHKS, CDR2 YYEKEE (reference sequence). In nucleotides, the CDR3 is TGTGCCAGCAGCTTGACCCTGGGGGGTAACTATGGCTACACCTTC. This encodes CASSLTLGGNYGYTF.

About this clone: Other nucleotide sequences from this sample produce the same CDR3. The V gene is TRBV28, the J gene TRBJ2-3, with TRBD2 identical over 10 bases. This CDR3 region has 15 residues. Trimming at V came to 4 bases and at J to 4 bases, leaving 5 bases not matched to a gene. Germline V CDR1 and CDR2: MDHEN, SYDVKM. The CDR3, as DNA: TGTGCCAGCAGTTCTCCGGGACTAGCGTCAGATACGCAGTATTTT. Amino acid sequence: CASSSPGLASDTQYF.

V is TRBV5-1 and J is TRBJ1-1, with TRBD1 as a possible D gene (6 bases). In germline, CDR1 is SGHRS, CDR2 YFSETQ. This CDR3 region has 17 residues. Trimming removed 3 bases at V and 5 bases at J, with 23 bases between. The CDR3 region has the DNA TGCGCCAGCAGCTCTACGTTTGGGGGCCAACGGGGGACTGAAGCTTTCTTT. Its protein product is CASSSTFGGQRGTEAFF.

This clone has only one observation. V and J are TRBV27 and TRBJ2-7; 7 bases are a match to TRBD1. V shed 5 bases and J 6 bases; nucleotides not matched to a gene: 10. Per germline, CDR1 MNHEY and CDR2 SMNVEV (reference sequence). The CDR3 runs 14 residues. CDR3 DNA sequence: TGTGCCAGCAGTCCCGGGACAGCCCTGACCGAGCAGTACTTC. The encoded protein is CASSPGTALTEQYF.

This sequence joins TRBV28 and TRBJ2-2; D possibly matches TRBD1 or TRBD2 (5 bases each). Germline V gene lookup returns CDR1 MDHEN and CDR2 SYDVKM. The CDR3 contains 22 residues. V was pared by 3 bases and J by 0 bases, with 29 bases between. The CDR3 DNA sequence: TGTGCCAGCAGTTTTCTCGCCAGGGAAAGGCCCACGGGACCGACGAACACCGGGGAGCTGTTTTTT. It translates to CASSFLARERPTGPTNTGELFF.

The chain has TRBV16 and TRBJ2-3, with TRBD2 matching over 9 bases. The V segment lost 0 bases and the J segment 3 bases; nucleotides outside the gene matches: 1. Germline-derived CDR1 and CDR2 are KGHSY and FQNENV. CDR3 length: 15 amino acids. The CDR3 loop is CASSQSSGRTDTQYF. The CDR3 DNA sequence: TGTGCCAGCAGCCAATCCAGCGGGAGGACAGATACGCAGTATTTT.

The gene calls are TRBV28 and TRBJ2-3; 9 nucleotides agree with TRBD2. The V gene end was trimmed by 6 bases and the J gene end by 1 base; junction bases not matched to a gene: 11. This CDR3 has 17 residues. CDR1 and CDR2 from the germline V gene are MDHEN and SYDVKM. The CDR3 spells CASSFRRLADRTDTQYF. The CDR3 DNA sequence: TGTGCCAGCAGCTTTCGGAGACTAGCGGACCGCACAGATACGCAGTATTTT.

The chain links TRBV28 to TRBJ2-1; D perhaps matches TRBD2 (5 bases). Trimming removed 5 bases from V and 5 bases from J, with 25 bases in between. Per germline, CDR1 MDHEN and CDR2 SYDVKM. The CDR3 is 18 residues long. CDR3 coding DNA: TGTGCCAGCAGTCCGCTTATAAGTCTAGCCGAAAAGGACAATGAGCAGTTCTTC. Its protein is CASSPLISLAEKDNEQFF.

J is TRBJ2-3 and V is TRBV5-1; no firm D call. Trimming stripped 0 bases from V and 0 bases from J, with 14 bases between. Germline values: CDR1 SGHRS, CDR2 YFSETQ. The CDR3 length is 17 residues. The CDR3 here is CASSLVGLDPSTDTQYF. For the CDR3, the DNA is TGCGCCAGCAGCTTGGTGGGTTTGGATCCCAGCACAGATACGCAGTATTTT.

On this clone itself: The sample has other DNA sequences that encode this CDR3 too. The genes are TRBV29-1 and TRBJ2-1; D not certain. The V gene's germline CDR1 is SQVTM and CDR2 ANQGSEA. V was trimmed by 3 bases and J by 3 bases, leaving 9 bases between them. The CDR3 extends over 13 amino acids. In nucleotides, the CDR3 is TGCAGCGTTGAGCTGGGAAGCTACAATGAGCAGTTCTTC. Its translation: CSVELGSYNEQFF.

The chain joins TRBV6-5 to TRBJ2-7; D is undetermined. V lost 6 bases, J lost 6 bases, and 18 bases lay in between. CDR1 and CDR2 (germline): MNHEY, SVGAGI. The CDR3 has 14 residues. The chain's CDR3 is CASSRRKPGGEQYF. As DNA, the CDR3 is TGTGCCAGCAGCCGGCGGAAGCCTGGTGGCGAGCAGTACTTC.

This chain connects TRBV7-9 to TRBJ2-2; possibly TRBD1 for D (6 bases). Germline CDR1 and CDR2: SEHNR and FQNEAQ (reference sequence). CDR3 length: 16 residues. The germline V and J ends were trimmed by 5 bases and 6 bases, with 19 bases remaining between them. This chain's CDR3 is CASSLDPGTSSGELFF. The CDR3 DNA reads as TGTGCCAGCAGCCTGGACCCCGGGACATCTTCCGGGGAGCTGTTTTTT. Filled out from reference TRBV7-9 and TRBJ2-2, the complete variable domain reads DTGVSQNPRHKITKRGQNVTFRCDPISEHNRLYWYRQTLGQGPEFLTYFQNEAQLEKSRLLSDRFSAERPKGSFSTLEIQRTEQGDSAMYLCASSLDPGTSSGELFFGEGSRLTVL.

The rearrangement links TRBV6-1 to TRBJ2-2; TRBD1 agrees at 8 bases. Germline V lookup: CDR1 MNHNS, CDR2 SASEGT. Trimming took 2 bases from V and 6 from J; bases not matched to a gene: 14. The CDR3 runs 18 residues. The chain's CDR3 is CASSERGLTGVVSGELFF. CDR3 nucleotide sequence: TGTGCCAGCAGTGAAAGGGGGTTGACAGGGGTCGTCTCCGGGGAGCTGTTTTTT.